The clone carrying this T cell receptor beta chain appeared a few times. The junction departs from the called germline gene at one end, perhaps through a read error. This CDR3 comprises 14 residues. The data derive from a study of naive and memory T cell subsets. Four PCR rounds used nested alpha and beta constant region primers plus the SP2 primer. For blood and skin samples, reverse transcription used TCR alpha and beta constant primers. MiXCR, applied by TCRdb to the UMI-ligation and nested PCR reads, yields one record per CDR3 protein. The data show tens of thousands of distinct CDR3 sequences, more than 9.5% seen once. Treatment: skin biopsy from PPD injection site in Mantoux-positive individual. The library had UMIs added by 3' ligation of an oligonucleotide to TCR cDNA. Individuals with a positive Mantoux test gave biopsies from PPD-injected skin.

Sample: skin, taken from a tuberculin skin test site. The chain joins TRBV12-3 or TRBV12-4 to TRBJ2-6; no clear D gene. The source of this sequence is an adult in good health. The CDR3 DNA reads TGTGCCAGCAATTTACAGTCTGGGGCCAACGTCCTGACTTTC. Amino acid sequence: CASNLQSGANVLTF.